The entry that follows covers one T cell receptor beta chain sequence. Its target antigen remains unknown. No base qualities exist here, and no much larger clone lies one base off it. TCRbeta CDR3 regions were amplified from genomic DNA by means of the immunoSEQ Assay, a bias-controlled multiplex PCR. In the source study's methods: Within the assay, amplification of reference gene primers was used to estimate how many nucleated cells each sample contained. To quantify the absolute abundance of each unique TCRbeta CDR3 rearrangement, sequence reads were collapsed and filtered. For each sample, productive Simpson clonality was calculated by taking the square root of Simpson's diversity index across productive rearrangements. The clones in this table, taken by TCRdb from immuneACCESS, are in-frame only. Not every clone is retained; where verified, under half of the shortfall comes from an unresolved V gene, and the cause of the rest is unknown. D and trimming come from the DNA, and the V and J calls and clone size come from that table. The sample has 60,000 to 65,000 clones on record, 60% to 75% of them singletons. Under 30% of the sample rests with the top ten.

These data belong to a study of blood T cell repertoires in COVID-19 (dated by TCRdb to about 2020). A note on the overall study: Samples covering the acute and convalescent phases of COVID-19 were provided by collaborators in the United States, Italy and Spain. Nearly every sample came with metadata listing a de-identified subject ID, COVID-19 status, age in years and sex. HLA class I and class II types, where available, came from metadata supplied by the sample provider rather than from assay-based typing. Subjects who had been exposed to COVID-19, were actively infected with it, or had recovered from it provided the deeply sampled blood TCRbeta repertoires that made up the dataset. A freely available public database, intended as a resource for researchers studying the immune response to SARS-CoV-2, is where the repertoires were released. Samples were obtained from the ongoing ImmuneRACE study (first 160 participants) and from 1,254 subjects provided by 6 global collaborators. The prospective study material was composed of cDNA or gDNA derived from T cells, B-cell-depleted T cells, or PBMCs. Results and caveats for the whole study, not just this receptor: How much clinical and demographic metadata was included differed by source and by participant, and the metadata was provided uncurated.

Measured from the cysteine to the phenylalanine, the CDR3 is 15 residues long. CDR3 DNA only is kept here, 45 bases in frame from base 1. The CDR1 and CDR2 encoded by the germline V gene (reference sequence) are MNHEY and SMNVEV. Trimming removed 3 bases from V and 5 bases from J, leaving 14 bases between the germline ends. Each collaborating institution followed its own protocols to collect whole blood in K2EDTA tubes. For TCRbeta analysis, collaborators shipped samples in one of three forms: frozen whole blood, isolated PBMCs, or DNA extracted from either of those sample types. The chain uses TRBV27 and TRBJ1-5; TRBD1 could be the D gene, as 5 bases match. Sample: peripheral blood. The receptor was isolated from a woman of 80 years or more with acute or convalescent COVID-19. The nucleotide sequence reads as follows: TGTGCCAGCAGTTTGTCCGGCGGAGGGGATCAGCCCCAGCATTTT. Translated, this is CASSLSGGGDQPQHF.